This passage covers 9 T cell receptor beta chains from one sample sequenced in a study of T cell responses to AZD1222 COVID-19 vaccine. Sequencing used immunoSEQ multiplex PCR; TCRdb keeps in-frame clones, though not all of them. Of more than 95,000 clones listed, 92% are singletons. The input for sequencing was peripheral blood, taken on day 0 of AZD1222 vaccination. The source of these receptors is an adult in good health.

The V call is TRBV5-6, the J call TRBJ1-4, with 8 positions matching TRBD1. CDR1 is SGHDT, CDR2 YYEEEE, per germline. CDR3 length equals 18 residues. The trim removed 1 base at V and 0 bases at J, leaving 8 bases unmatched. The CDR3 spells CASSLITGGFATNEKLFF. In DNA, the CDR3 is TGTGCCAGCAGCTTGATAACAGGGGGTTTCGCAACTAATGAAAAACTGTTTTTT.

The genes are TRBV21-1 and TRBJ2-7; the listed D gene, TRBD2, was not tested against the DNA. TRBV21-1 is labeled a pseudogene. This CDR3 spans 17 amino acids. The CDR3 DNA reads TGTGCCAGCAGCAAAGGAAACTCTAGCGGGAGGACCTACGAGCAGTACTTC. It specifies CASSKGNSSGRTYEQYF.

This clone showed up just once. The chain carries TRBV28 and TRBJ1-4; no firm D call. The length of the CDR3 is 13 residues. V shed 6 bases and J shed 5 bases, with 10 bases lying between them. Germline V gene data show CDR1 as MDHEN and CDR2 as SYDVKM. The CDR3 coding sequence is TGTGCCAGCAGGAGGGCACCGAATGAAAAACTGTTTTTT. This translates into CASRRAPNEKLFF.

This chain connects TRBV2 to TRBJ2-7; D is unresolved. V was shortened by 6 bases and J by 9 bases, with 12 bases between the two germline ends. CDR1 is SNHLY and CDR2 is FYNNEI in the germline V gene. This CDR3 comprises 11 residues. The CDR3 coding sequence is TGTGCCAGCAGAAAAGTGCAAGGGCAGTACTTC. It encodes CASRKVQGQYF. Combining the CDR3 with reference TRBV2 and TRBJ2-7 gives the whole variable domain EPEVTQTPSHQVTQMGQEVILRCVPISNHLYFYWYRQILGQKVEFLVSFYNNEISEKSEIFDDQFSVERPDGSNFTLKIRSTKLEDSAMYFCASRKVQGQYFGPGTRLTVT.

The chain couples TRBV6-5 to TRBJ1-4, with D perhaps matching TRBD1 (6 bases). V lost 7 bases and J lost 8, with 14 bases in between. CDR1 MNHEY and CDR2 SVGAGI come from the germline V gene. The CDR3 sequence is 13 residues long. The CDR3 loop is CASIDRSREKLFF. Written as DNA, the CDR3 is TGTGCCAGCATCGACAGGTCGAGGGAAAAACTGTTTTTT.

The chain carries TRBV18 and TRBJ2-7; D remains unclear. The V gene's germline CDR1 is KGHSH and CDR2 LQKENI. The CDR3 runs to 11 residues. Trimming removed 8 bases at V and 4 bases at J, with 9 bases between. The CDR3 DNA sequence: TGTGCCAGCGGAGACAATTACGAGCAGTACTTC. Translation: CASGDNYEQYF.

This sequence joins TRBV12-5 and TRBJ2-7; D is perhaps TRBD1 (6 bases). Per the germline V gene, CDR1 is LGHNT and CDR2 is FRNRAP. The CDR3 contains 17 residues. V dropped 0 bases and J dropped 7 bases, with 22 bases sitting between them. Here the CDR3 DNA reads TGTGCTAGTGGTTTGGTACACCTCGGGACAATCCTATGGGAGCAGTACTTC. Protein product: CASGLVHLGTILWEQYF.

The chain joins TRBV20-1 to TRBJ1-6; a weak D match, TRBD1 (5 bases). CDR1 and CDR2 (germline): DFQATT, SNEGSKA (reference sequence). The CDR3 loop spans 11 amino acids. Deletions cut 1 base from V and 13 bases from J, with 8 bases between. CDR3: CSARGQGPLHF. CDR3 coding DNA: TGCAGTGCTAGAGGGCAGGGTCCCCTCCACTTT.

The chain employs TRBV24-1 and TRBJ2-2; TRBD1 is a possible D gene (5 bases). Germline-derived CDR1 and CDR2 are KGHDR and SFDVKD. The CDR3 spans 17 residues. Between the trimmed V and J ends, which lost 0 bases and 4 bases, there was a span of 14 bases. CDR3 in amino acids: CATSDLHGTGSTGELFF. In nucleotides, the CDR3 is TGTGCCACCAGTGATTTGCACGGAACAGGTTCCACCGGGGAGCTGTTTTTT.